The clone carrying this T cell receptor beta chain showed up just a few times. Antigen specificity is unknown. This specimen comes from a study of T cell repertoires in cytomegalovirus infection. Findings and caveats of the study: Dominating the ex vivo response were TCR beta clonotypes that were CMV-specific and HLA-C-restricted. Carriers of CMV plus the relevant HLA were identified by cumulative public TCR beta family frequency.

Trimming left V 2 bases short and J 0 bases short, with 8 bases between. The CDR3 has 15 residues. Germline V CDR1 and CDR2: MDHEN, SYDVKM. TCRdb analysed the reads with MiXCR anew, one entry per CDR3 protein. The sample includes 85,000 to 130,000 distinct CDR3 sequences, about 22% of them seen just once. Material: CD8+ T cells from PBMCs. The chain uses TRBV28 and TRBJ1-3; D perhaps matches TRBD1 (5 bases). This clonotype was obtained from a human donor in good health (CMV status not recorded). Some clones in this sample may be carry-over from other donors' samples. CDR3: CASSLGHLSGNTIYF. DNA of the CDR3: TGTGCCAGCAGTTTAGGACACCTCTCTGGAAACACCATATATTTT.